This is a list of T cell receptor beta chains from one sample in a study of T cells in Graves' hyperthyroidism and ophthalmopathy. TCRdb re-called the multiplex PCR reads through MiXCR, storing one row per CDR3 protein. The table records over 700,000 distinct CDR3 sequences, around 38% of them present only once. Input material: blood. These receptors were obtained from a man between 18 and 35 years old with Graves' hyperthyroidism. CDR3s include the opening cysteine and the closing phenylalanine or tryptophan. The order of the fields is clone size, V gene, J gene, CDR3 protein. For some rows the clone size is stated as once, few or many, or as a class when expanded; others skip it.

>NA|TRBV19|TRBJ2-7
CASSSLQGALLYEQYF
>NA|TRBV2|TRBJ1-1
CASSPTVETEAFF
>NA|TRBV7-7|TRBJ1-5
CARQGWKPQHF
>NA|TRBV19|TRBJ1-4
CASSTYQGMLEMANEKLFF
>many|TRBV2|TRBJ1-6
CASSETGPLSPLHF
>NA|TRBV4-1|TRBJ1-1
CASSQARDMGTEAFF
>many|TRBV15|TRBJ1-1
CATREGGSKAFF
>many|TRBV15|TRBJ2-7
CATSRPGLAYEQYF
>NA|TRBV6-5|TRBJ1-1
CASSYRAHTEAFF
>many|TRBV2|TRBJ1-1
CASLAGVTEAFF
>many|TRBV7-2|TRBJ2-5
CASRYLAGAGETQYF
>many|TRBV7-9|TRBJ2-5
CASSAALQETQYF
>many|TRBV7-9|TRBJ1-4
CASSLEGEKLFF
>few|TRBV19|TRBJ1-4
CASSPGQGSIATNEKLFF
>few|TRBV7-2|TRBJ2-2
CASSPRGGRNGELFF
>many|TRBV7-2|TRBJ1-1
CASSSEPTGDTEAFF
>few|TRBV7-2|TRBJ2-2
CASSLGLNPNTGELFF
>few|TRBV9|TRBJ1-1
CASSTSRTGGTEAFF
>few|TRBV7-8|TRBJ1-5
CASSMHGDRGGQPQHF
>NA|TRBV7-9|TRBJ2-3
CASEAQNTDTQYF
>NA|TRBV20-1|TRBJ2-2
CSSIQRSTGELFF
>NA|TRBV7-9|TRBJ2-7
CASSQEWVGGPSYEQYF
>NA|TRBV29-1|TRBJ1-2
CSSGRSVYGYTF
>NA|TRBV10-3|TRBJ2-5
CAISEGPTNQETQYF
>few|TRBV6-1|TRBJ1-4
CASSSRTGDFNEKLFF
>many|TRBV29-1|TRBJ1-2
CSVQPSGAYGYTF
>NA|TRBV5-1|TRBJ2-7
CASSGPFNEQYF
>many|TRBV15|TRBJ1-6
CATSRVTAPSSYNSPLHF
>NA|TRBV24-1|TRBJ2-5
CATSDLKEGTEQETQYF
>NA|TRBV7-2|TRBJ1-1
CASSSMTDATEAFF
>NA|TRBV12-3/TRBV12-4|TRBJ1-1
CASSPIPGGSAEAFF
>NA|TRBV5-6|TRBJ1-3
CASSLESVEYF